The clone carrying this T cell receptor (beta chain) was counted once. This record belongs to a study of blood T cell repertoires in COVID-19. Overall study context: The United States, Italy and Spain provided the acute and convalescent COVID-19 samples. Sample material is recorded as cDNA or gDNA derived from T cells, B-cell-depleted T cells, or PBMCs.

Seattle patients were enrolled while actively infected and followed longitudinally. Sequencing used immunoSEQ multiplex PCR; TCRdb keeps in-frame clones, though not all of them. Of about 120,000 clones listed, 90% are singletons. The germline V gene encodes CDR1 SGDLS and CDR2 YYNGEE. The CDR3 extends over 15 amino acids. Trimming removed 4 bases at V and 8 bases at J, with 18 bases between. The chain combines TRBV9 with TRBJ1-4, with D tentatively TRBD1 (6 bases). The TCR comes from an older woman with COVID-19, enrolled during active disease. Sequenced: peripheral blood. This CDR3 is CASSPRTELGEKLFF. CDR3 nucleotide sequence: TGTGCCAGCAGCCCCCGGACAGAGTTGGGAGAAAAACTGTTTTTT.